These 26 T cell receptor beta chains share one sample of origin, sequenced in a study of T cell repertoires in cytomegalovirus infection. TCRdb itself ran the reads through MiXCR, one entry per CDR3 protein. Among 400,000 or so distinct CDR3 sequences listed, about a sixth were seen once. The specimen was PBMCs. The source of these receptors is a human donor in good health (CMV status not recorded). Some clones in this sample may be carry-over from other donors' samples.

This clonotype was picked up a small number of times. This CDR3 is CASSLFAGGDTDTQYF. The CDR3 bases are TGTGCCAGCAGTTTGTTTGCGGGAGGGGACACAGATACGCAGTATTTT. The chain is built from TRBV12-3 or TRBV12-4 and TRBJ2-3; 9 bases line up with TRBD2. The CDR3 has 16 amino acids. V gave up 3 bases and J gave up 2 bases; unmatched junction bases: 6.

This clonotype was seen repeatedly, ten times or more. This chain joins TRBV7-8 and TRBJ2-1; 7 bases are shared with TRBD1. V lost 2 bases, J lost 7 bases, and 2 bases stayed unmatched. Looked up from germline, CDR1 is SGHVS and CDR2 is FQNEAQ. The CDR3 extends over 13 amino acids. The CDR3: CASSLTGANEQFF. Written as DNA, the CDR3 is TGTGCCAGCAGCTTAACAGGGGCGAATGAGCAGTTCTTC.

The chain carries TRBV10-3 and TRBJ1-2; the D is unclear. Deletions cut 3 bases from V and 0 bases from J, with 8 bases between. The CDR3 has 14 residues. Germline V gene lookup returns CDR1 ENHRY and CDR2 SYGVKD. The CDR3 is CAISDPDTNYGYTF. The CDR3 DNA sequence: TGTGCCATCAGTGACCCAGACACTAACTATGGCTACACCTTC.

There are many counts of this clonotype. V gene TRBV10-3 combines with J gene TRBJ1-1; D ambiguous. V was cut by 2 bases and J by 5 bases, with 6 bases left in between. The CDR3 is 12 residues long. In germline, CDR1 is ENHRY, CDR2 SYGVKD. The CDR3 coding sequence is TGTGCCATCAGTGAGACAGAAACTGAAGCTTTCTTT. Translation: CAISETETEAFF.

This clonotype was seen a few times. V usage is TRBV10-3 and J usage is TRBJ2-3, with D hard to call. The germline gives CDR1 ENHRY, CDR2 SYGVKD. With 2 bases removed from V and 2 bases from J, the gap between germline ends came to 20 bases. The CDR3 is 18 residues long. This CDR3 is CAISEGEFTNSHTDTQYF. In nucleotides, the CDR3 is TGTGCCATCAGTGAGGGGGAATTTACTAACTCTCACACAGATACGCAGTATTTT.

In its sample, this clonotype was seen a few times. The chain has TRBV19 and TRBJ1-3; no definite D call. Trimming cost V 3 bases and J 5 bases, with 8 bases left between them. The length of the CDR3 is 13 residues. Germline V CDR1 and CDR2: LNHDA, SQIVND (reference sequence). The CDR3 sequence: CASSIGRRNTIYF. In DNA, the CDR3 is TGTGCCAGTAGTATCGGCCGCCGAAACACCATATATTTT.

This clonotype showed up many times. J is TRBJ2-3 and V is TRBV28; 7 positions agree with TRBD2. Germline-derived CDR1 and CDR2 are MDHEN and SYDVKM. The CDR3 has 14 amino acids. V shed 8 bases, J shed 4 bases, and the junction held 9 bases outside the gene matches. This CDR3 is CASLGLDVADTQYF. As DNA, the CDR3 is TGTGCCAGCCTTGGACTAGACGTCGCAGATACGCAGTATTTT.

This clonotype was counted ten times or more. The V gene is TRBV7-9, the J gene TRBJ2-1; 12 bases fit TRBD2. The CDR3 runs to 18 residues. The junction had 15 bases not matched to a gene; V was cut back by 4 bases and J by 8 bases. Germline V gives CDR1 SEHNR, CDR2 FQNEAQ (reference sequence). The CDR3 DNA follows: TGTGCCAGCAGCTCTAGCCCCAGGGCTAGCGGGAGGGCCTATGAGCAGTTCTTC. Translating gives CASSSSPRASGRAYEQFF.

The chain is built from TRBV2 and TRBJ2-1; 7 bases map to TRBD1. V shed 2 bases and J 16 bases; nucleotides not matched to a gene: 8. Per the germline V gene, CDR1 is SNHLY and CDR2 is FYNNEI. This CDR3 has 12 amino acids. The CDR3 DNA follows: TGTGCCAGCAGTGAATACCAGGGGGTAAGATTCTTC. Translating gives CASSEYQGVRFF.

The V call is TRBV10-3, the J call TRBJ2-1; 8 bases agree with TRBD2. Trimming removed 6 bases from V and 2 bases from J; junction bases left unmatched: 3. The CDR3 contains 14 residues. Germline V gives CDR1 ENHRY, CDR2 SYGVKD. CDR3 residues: CAIREREPYNEQFF. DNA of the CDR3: TGTGCCATCAGGGAGCGGGAGCCCTACAATGAGCAGTTCTTC.

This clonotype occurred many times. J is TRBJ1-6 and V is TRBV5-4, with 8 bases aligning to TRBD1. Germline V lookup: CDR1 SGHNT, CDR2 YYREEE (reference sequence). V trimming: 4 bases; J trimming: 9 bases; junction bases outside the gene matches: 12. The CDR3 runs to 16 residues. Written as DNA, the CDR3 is TGTGCCAGCAGCCCTATCGGACAGGGAGAGGGTTCACCCCTCCACTTT. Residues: CASSPIGQGEGSPLHF. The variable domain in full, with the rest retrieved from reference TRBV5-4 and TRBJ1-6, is ETGVTQSPTHLIKTRGQQVTLRCSSQSGHNTVSWYQQALGQGPQFIFQYYREEENGRGNFPPRFSGLQFPNYSSELNVNALELDDSALYLCASSPIGQGEGSPLHFGNGTRLTVT.

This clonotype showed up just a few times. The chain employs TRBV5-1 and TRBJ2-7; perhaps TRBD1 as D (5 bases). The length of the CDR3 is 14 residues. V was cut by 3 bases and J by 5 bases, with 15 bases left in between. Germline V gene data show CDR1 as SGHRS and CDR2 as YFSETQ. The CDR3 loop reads CASSSRTTTNEQYF. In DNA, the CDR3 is TGCGCCAGCAGCTCAAGGACAACCACTAACGAGCAGTACTTC.

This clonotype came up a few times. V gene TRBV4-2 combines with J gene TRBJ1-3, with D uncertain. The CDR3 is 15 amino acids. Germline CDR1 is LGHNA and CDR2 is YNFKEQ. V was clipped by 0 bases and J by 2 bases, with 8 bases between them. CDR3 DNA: TGTGCCAGCAGCCAAGATTCTCTCCCTGGAAACACCATATATTTT. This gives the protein CASSQDSLPGNTIYF.

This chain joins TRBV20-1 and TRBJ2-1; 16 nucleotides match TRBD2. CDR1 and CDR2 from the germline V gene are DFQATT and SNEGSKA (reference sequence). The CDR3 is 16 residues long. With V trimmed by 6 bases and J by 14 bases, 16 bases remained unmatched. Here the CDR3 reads CSAGALGTSGRAIEFF. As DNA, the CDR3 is TGCAGTGCAGGTGCTCTCGGGACTAGCGGGAGGGCCATAGAGTTCTTC.

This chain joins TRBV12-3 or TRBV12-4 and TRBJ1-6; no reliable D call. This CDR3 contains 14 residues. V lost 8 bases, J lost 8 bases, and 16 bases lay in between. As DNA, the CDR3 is TGTGCCAGCGCAGGACTAGGATTTCATTCACCCCTCCACTTT. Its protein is CASAGLGFHSPLHF.

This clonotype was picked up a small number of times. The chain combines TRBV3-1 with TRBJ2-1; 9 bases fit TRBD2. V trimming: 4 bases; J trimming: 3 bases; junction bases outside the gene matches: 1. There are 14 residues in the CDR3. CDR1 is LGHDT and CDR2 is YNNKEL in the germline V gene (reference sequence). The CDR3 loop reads CASSPSGVYNEQFF. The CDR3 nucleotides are TGTGCCAGCAGCCCTAGCGGGGTCTACAATGAGCAGTTCTTC.

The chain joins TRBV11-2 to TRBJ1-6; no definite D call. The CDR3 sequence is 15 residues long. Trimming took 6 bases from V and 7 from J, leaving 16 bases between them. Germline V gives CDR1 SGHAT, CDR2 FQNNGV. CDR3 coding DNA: TGTGCCAGCAGACTCTACAGCTTAACCAATTCACCCCTCCACTTT. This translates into CASRLYSLTNSPLHF.

The CDR3 coding sequence is TGTGCCAGTAGTGCCCCCGGGGGGGGGCCTTACACTGAAGCTTTCTTT. Translated: CASSAPGGGPYTEAFF. The V and J genes are TRBV19 and TRBJ1-1, with a possible D match to TRBD1 (6 bases). Germline loops: CDR1 LNHDA, CDR2 SQIVND (reference sequence). The germline V and J ends were trimmed by 5 bases and 3 bases, with 19 bases remaining between them. This CDR3 has 16 residues.

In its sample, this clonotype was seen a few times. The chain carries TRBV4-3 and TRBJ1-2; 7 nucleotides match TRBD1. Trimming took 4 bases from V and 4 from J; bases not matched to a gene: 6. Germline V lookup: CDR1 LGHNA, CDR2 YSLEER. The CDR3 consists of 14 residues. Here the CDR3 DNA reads TGCGCCAGCAGCCCTCCCGACAGGGCCTATGGCTACACCTTC. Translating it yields CASSPPDRAYGYTF.

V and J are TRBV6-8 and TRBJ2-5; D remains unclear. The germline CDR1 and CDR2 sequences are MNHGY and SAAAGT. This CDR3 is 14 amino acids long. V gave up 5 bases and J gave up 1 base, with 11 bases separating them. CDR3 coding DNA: TGTGCCAGCAGTAAGGCATACTTCCAAGAGACCCAGTACTTC. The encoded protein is CASSKAYFQETQYF.

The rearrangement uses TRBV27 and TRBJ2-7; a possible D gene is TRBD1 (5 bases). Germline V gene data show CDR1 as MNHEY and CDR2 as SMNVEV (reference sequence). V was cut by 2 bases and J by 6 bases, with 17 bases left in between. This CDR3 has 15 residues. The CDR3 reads CASSLTRAGYGEQYF. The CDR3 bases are TGTGCCAGCAGTTTAACCAGGGCAGGGTATGGCGAGCAGTACTTC.

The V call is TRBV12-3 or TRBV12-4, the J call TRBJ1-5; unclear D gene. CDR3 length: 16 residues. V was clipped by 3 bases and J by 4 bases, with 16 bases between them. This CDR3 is CASSFFLDGLNQPQHF. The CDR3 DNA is TGTGCCAGCAGTTTTTTTCTGGACGGTTTAAATCAGCCCCAGCATTTT.

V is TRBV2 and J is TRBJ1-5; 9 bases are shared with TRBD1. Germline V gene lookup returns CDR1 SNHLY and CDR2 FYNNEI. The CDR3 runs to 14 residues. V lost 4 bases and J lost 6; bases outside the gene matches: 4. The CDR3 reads CASSGTGGGQPQHF. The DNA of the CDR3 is TGTGCCAGCAGTGGTACAGGGGGCGGTCAGCCCCAGCATTTT.

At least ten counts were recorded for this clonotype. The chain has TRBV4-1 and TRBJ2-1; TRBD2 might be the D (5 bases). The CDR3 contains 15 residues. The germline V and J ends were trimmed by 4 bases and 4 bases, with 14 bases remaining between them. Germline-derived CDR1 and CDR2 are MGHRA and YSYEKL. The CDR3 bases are TGCGCCAGCAGCCTCGGAAGCGGCCCGTACAATGAGCAGTTCTTC. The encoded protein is CASSLGSGPYNEQFF.

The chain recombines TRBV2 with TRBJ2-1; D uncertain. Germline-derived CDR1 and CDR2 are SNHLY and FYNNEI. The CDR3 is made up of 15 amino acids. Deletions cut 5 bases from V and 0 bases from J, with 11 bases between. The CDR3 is CASSKIGSSYNEQFF. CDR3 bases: TGTGCCAGCAGTAAAATTGGAAGCTCCTACAATGAGCAGTTCTTC.

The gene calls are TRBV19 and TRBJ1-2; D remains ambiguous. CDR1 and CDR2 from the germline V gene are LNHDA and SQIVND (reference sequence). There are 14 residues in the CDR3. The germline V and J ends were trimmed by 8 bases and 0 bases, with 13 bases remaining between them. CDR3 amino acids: CASRPTSSNYGYTF. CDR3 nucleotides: TGTGCCAGTCGACCCACGAGCTCTAACTATGGCTACACCTTC. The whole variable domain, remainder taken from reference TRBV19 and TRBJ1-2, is DGGITQSPKYLFRKEGQNVTLSCEQNLNHDAMYWYRQDPGQGLRLIYYSQIVNDFQKGDIAEGYSVSREKKESFPLTVTSAQKNPTAFYLCASRPTSSNYGYTFGSGTRLTVV.